The 10 T cell receptor beta chains given below trace back to one sample, sequenced in a study of beta chain features in type 1 diabetes. Expressed TCRB transcripts were sequenced because the isolated RNA had all been reverse transcribed beforehand. TCRdb keeps only in-frame clones here, not all; method: immunoSEQ multiplex PCR. Of 330,000 or so clones in the sample, 12% to 15% are singletons; the top ten hold around 7%. The specimen sequenced was central memory CD4+ T cells from blood. The source of these receptors is a man aged 30-40 years in good health.

This clone was picked up a small number of times. Mismatch with germline at one junction end may stem from a read error. The V gene is TRBV5-1, the J gene TRBJ2-1, with D hard to call. The CDR3 loop spans 12 amino acids. Per the germline V gene, CDR1 is SGHRS and CDR2 is YFSETQ. CDR3 sequence reads: CASSLSFNEQFF. The CDR3 coding sequence is TGTGCCAGCAGCTTGTCGTTCAATGAGCAGTTCTTC.

Concerning this clone: This sample includes further DNA sequences coding for the same CDR3. The chain recombines TRBV9 with TRBJ2-3, with D possibly TRBD2 on 6 matching bases. Trimming removed 1 base from V and 0 bases from J, with 9 bases in between. This CDR3 is 15 amino acids long. Per germline, CDR1 SGDLS and CDR2 YYNGEE. The CDR3 loop is CASSVSGTSTDTQYF. The DNA of the CDR3 is TGTGCCAGCAGCGTATCAGGGACTAGCACAGATACGCAGTATTTT.

The chain carries TRBV6-5 and TRBJ2-2, with 8 bases fitting TRBD2. This CDR3 is 14 amino acids long. Germline V CDR1 and CDR2: MNHEY, SVGAGI. V lost 8 bases and J lost 5; bases outside the gene matches: 7. CDR3 sequence: CASRRSGGTGELFF. CDR3 coding DNA: TGTGCCAGCCGAAGGAGCGGGGGAACCGGGGAGCTGTTTTTT.

The chain is built from TRBV4-2 and TRBJ2-3, with 8 nucleotides matching TRBD2. The CDR3 contains 19 residues. Germline CDR1 is LGHNA and CDR2 is YNFKEQ. The V and J ends lost 1 base and 1 base, in that order; junction bases with no gene match: 13. The CDR3: CASSQGVAGGRRGTDTQYF. CDR3 DNA sequence: TGTGCCAGCAGCCAAGGTGTGGCGGGAGGTCGACGGGGCACAGATACGCAGTATTTT.

This chain links TRBV7-2 with TRBJ2-2; D ambiguous. The CDR3 loop spans 13 amino acids. Trimming removed 3 bases from V and 5 bases from J, with 7 bases in between. Germline V lookup: CDR1 SGHTA, CDR2 FQGNSA. The CDR3 region has the DNA TGTGCCAGCAGCTTTGGCCGAACCGGGGAGCTGTTTTTT. Translated: CASSFGRTGELFF.

This clone was recorded many times. This chain connects TRBV28 to TRBJ2-5; 9 bases line up with TRBD1. This CDR3 comprises 15 residues. The ends lost 6 bases at V and 9 bases at J; junction bases unmatched: 14. Germline assignment: CDR1 MDHEN and CDR2 SYDVKM. CDR3 sequence reads: CASRTTGTGPAAQYF. The DNA for the CDR3 is TGTGCCAGCAGAACCACCGGGACAGGGCCCGCGGCCCAGTACTTC.

The gene calls are TRBV5-1 and TRBJ2-5; 9 bases are a match to TRBD2. V lost 4 bases, J lost 5 bases, and 6 bases stayed unmatched. The CDR3 runs 14 residues. Germline V lookup: CDR1 SGHRS, CDR2 YFSETQ. CDR3 residues: CASSPGTSRETQYF. In DNA form, the CDR3 reads TGCGCCAGCAGCCCCGGGACTAGCCGGGAGACCCAGTACTTC.

The J gene is TRBJ1-4, the V gene TRBV27, with TRBD1 identical over 8 bases. The CDR3 has 16 amino acids. CDR1 and CDR2 (germline): MNHEY, SMNVEV (reference sequence). The ends lost 8 bases at V and 1 base at J; junction bases unmatched: 9. CDR3 in amino acids: CASGTLQGGTNEKLFF. The CDR3 nucleotides read TGTGCCAGCGGCACACTACAGGGGGGAACTAATGAAAAACTGTTTTTT.

The V gene is TRBV5-4, the J gene TRBJ2-5, with 9 bases identical to TRBD1. The CDR3 loop spans 15 amino acids. Trimming removed 4 bases from V and 5 bases from J; junction bases left unmatched: 9. Germline loops: CDR1 SGHNT, CDR2 YYREEE (reference sequence). Written as DNA, the CDR3 is TGTGCCAGCAGCCCAACAGGGGGCGCGGAGGAGACCCAGTACTTC. Translation: CASSPTGGAEETQYF.

This clone was recorded at least ten times. This chain joins TRBV19 and TRBJ1-1; D call uncertain. This CDR3 region has 14 residues. Trimming took off 5 bases at V and 5 bases at J, with 15 bases between the two ends. The germline V gene encodes CDR1 LNHDA and CDR2 SQIVND (reference sequence). The CDR3 DNA follows: TGTGCCAGTAGTGGCACGGATATCAGGACTGAAGCTTTCTTT. It codes for CASSGTDIRTEAFF.